This TCR beta chain was retrieved from a study of T cell responses to AZD1222 COVID-19 vaccine. The CDR3 length is 16 residues. Trimming cost V 6 bases and J 7 bases, with 21 bases left between them. Germline V gene data show CDR1 as MGHDK and CDR2 as SYGVNS. The repertoire was sequenced with immunoSEQ multiplex PCR; TCRdb's copy has only in-frame clones and lacks some. The sample yields tens of thousands of clones, roughly 89% seen once. The genes are TRBV25-1 and TRBJ1-4; tentatively, D is TRBD1 (6 bases). The source material was peripheral blood, sampled on day 0 of AZD1222 vaccination. The clonotype comes from an adult in good health. Written as DNA, the CDR3 is TGTGCCAGCAGGAACTCCCTGGGGGGGGCGTCTGAAAAACTGTTTTTT. Translating it yields CASRNSLGGASEKLFF.